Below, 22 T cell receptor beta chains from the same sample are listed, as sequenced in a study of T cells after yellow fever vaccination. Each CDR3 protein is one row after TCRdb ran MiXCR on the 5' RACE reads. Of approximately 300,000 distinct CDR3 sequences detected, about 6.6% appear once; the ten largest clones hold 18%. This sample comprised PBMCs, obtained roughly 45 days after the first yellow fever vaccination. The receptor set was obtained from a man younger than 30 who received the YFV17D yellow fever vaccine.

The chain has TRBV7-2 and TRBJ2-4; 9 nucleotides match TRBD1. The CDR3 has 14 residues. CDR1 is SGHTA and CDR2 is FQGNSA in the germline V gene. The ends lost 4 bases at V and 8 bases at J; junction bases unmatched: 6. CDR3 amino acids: CASSSDRGIDIQYF. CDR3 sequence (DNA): TGTGCCAGCAGCTCCGACAGGGGGATCGACATTCAGTACTTC.

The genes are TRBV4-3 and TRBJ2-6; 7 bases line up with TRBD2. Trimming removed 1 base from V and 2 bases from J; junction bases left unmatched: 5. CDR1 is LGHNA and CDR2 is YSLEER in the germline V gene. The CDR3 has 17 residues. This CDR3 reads CASSQGSAGAGANVLTF. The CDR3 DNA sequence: TGCGCCAGCAGCCAAGGGTCTGCGGGGGCTGGGGCCAACGTCCTGACTTTC.

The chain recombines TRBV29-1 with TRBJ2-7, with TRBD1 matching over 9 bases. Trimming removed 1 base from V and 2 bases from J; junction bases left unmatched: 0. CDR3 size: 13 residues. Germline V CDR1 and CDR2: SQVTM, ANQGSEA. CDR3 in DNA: TGCAGCGTTGAAGGACAGGGGGCCTACGAGCAGTACGTC. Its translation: CSVEGQGAYEQYV.

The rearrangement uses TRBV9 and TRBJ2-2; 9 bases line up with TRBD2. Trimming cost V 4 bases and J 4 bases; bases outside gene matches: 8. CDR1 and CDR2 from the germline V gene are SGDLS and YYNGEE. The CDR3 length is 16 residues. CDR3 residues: CASSIPLAGSTGELFF. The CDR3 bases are TGTGCCAGCAGCATTCCCCTAGCGGGGTCCACCGGGGAGCTGTTTTTT.

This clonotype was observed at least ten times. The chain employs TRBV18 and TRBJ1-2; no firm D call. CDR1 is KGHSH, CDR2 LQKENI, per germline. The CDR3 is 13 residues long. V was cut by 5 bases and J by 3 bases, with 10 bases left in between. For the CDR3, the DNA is TGTGCCAGCTCAGAAGGGTTGGACTATGGCTACACCTTC. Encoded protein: CASSEGLDYGYTF. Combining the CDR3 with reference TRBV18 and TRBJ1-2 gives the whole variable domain NAGVMQNPRHLVRRRGQEARLRCSPMKGHSHVYWYRQLPEEGLKFMVYLQKENIIDESGMPKERFSAEFPKEGPSILRIQQVVRGDSAAYFCASSEGLDYGYTFGSGTRLTVV.

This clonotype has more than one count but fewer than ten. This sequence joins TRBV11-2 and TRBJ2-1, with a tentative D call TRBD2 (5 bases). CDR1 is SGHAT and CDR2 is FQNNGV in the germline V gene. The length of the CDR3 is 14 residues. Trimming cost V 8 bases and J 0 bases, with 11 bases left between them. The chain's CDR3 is CASSVGSSYNEQFF. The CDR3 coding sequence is TGTGCCAGCTCGGTAGGGAGCTCCTACAATGAGCAGTTCTTC.

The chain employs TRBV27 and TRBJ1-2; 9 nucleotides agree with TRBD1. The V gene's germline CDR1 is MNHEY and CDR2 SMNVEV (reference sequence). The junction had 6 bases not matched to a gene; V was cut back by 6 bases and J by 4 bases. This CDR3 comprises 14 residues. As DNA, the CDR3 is TGTGCCAGCAGACATACAGGGGGCACCTATGGCTACACCTTC. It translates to CASRHTGGTYGYTF.

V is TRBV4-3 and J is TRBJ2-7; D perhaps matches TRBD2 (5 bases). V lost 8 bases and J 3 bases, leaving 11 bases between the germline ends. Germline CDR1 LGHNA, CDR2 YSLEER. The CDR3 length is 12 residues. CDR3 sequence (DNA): TGCGCCAGCGAAGGACTTAACTACGAGCAGTACTTC. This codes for CASEGLNYEQYF.

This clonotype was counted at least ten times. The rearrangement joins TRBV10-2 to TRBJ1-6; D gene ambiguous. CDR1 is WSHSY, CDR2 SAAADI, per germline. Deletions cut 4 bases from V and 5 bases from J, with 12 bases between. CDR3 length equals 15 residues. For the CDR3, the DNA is TGCGCCAGCAGTGTTCTTGCACCCAATAATTCACCCCTCCACTTT. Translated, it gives CASSVLAPNNSPLHF.

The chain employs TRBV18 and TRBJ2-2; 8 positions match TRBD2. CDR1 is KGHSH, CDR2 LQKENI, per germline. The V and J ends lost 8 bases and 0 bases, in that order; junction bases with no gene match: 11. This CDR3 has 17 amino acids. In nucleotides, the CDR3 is TGTGCCAGCAGCCAAATAGCGGGGCGAACGAACACCGGGGAGCTGTTTTTT. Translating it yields CASSQIAGRTNTGELFF. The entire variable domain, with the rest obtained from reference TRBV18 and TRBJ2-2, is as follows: NAGVMQNPRHLVRRRGQEARLRCSPMKGHSHVYWYRQLPEEGLKFMVYLQKENIIDESGMPKERFSAEFPKEGPSILRIQQVVRGDSAAYFCASSQIAGRTNTGELFFGEGSRLTVL.

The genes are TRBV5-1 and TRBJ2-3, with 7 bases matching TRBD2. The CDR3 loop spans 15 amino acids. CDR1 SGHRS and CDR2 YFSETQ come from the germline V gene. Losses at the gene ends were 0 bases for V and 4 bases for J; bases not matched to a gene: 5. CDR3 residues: CASSLVASGADTQYF. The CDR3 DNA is TGCGCCAGCAGCTTGGTGGCTAGCGGCGCAGATACGCAGTATTTT.

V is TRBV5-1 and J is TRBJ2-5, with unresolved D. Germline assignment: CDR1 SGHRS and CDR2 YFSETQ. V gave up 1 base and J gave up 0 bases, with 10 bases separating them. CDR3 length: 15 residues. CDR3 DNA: TGCGCCAGCAGCTTGCCACAGCCTAACCAAGAGACCCAGTACTTC. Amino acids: CASSLPQPNQETQYF.

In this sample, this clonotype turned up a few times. Written as DNA, the CDR3 is TGTGCCAGCAGTTTCCGGTCGACCCAGACCGCTAACTATGGCTACACCTTC. Amino acid sequence: CASSFRSTQTANYGYTF. V is TRBV12-3 or TRBV12-4 and J is TRBJ1-2; D is unresolved. The germline V and J ends were trimmed by 3 bases and 0 bases, with 17 bases remaining between them. This CDR3 has 17 amino acids.

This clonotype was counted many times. CDR3 coding DNA: TGCGCCAGCAGGAACATAAACAGTAACACTGAAGCTTTCTTT. Translated: CASRNINSNTEAFF. The V and J genes are TRBV5-1 and TRBJ1-1; unclear D gene. The germline V and J ends were trimmed by 5 bases and 2 bases, with 13 bases remaining between them. Germline CDR1 reads SGHRS; CDR2 reads YFSETQ. CDR3 length: 14 amino acids.

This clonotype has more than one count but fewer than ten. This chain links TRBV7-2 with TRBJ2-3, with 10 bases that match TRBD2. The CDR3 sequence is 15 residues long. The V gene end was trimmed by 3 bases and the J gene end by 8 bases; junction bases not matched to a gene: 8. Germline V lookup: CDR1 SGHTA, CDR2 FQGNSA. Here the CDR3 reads CASSFGSGGAGTQYF. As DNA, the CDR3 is TGTGCCAGCAGCTTCGGCAGCGGGGGGGCCGGTACGCAGTATTTT.

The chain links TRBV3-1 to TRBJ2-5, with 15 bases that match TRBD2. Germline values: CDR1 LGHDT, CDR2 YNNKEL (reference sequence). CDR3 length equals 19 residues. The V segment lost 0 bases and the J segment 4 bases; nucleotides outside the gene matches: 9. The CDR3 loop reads CASSQDLGTSGGTAETQYF. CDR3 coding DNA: TGTGCCAGCAGCCAAGATCTGGGGACTAGCGGGGGGACTGCAGAGACCCAGTACTTC.

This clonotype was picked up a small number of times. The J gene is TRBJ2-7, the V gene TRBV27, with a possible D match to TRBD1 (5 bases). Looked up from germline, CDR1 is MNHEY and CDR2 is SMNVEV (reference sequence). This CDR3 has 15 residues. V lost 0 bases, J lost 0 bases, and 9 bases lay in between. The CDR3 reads CASSLSGRASYEQYF. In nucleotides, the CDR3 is TGTGCCAGCAGTTTATCGGGCAGGGCCTCCTACGAGCAGTACTTC.

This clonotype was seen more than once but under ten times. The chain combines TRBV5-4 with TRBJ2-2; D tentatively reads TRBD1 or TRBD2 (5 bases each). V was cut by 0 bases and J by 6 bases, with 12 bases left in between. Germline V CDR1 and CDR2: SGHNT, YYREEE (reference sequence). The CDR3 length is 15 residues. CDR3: CASSLAGTPPGELFF. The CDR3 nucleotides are TGTGCCAGCAGCTTGGCCGGGACCCCCCCCGGGGAGCTGTTTTTT.

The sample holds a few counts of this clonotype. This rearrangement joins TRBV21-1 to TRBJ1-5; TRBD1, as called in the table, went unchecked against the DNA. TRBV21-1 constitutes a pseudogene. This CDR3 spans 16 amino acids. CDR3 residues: CASTEGGQGIFQPQHF. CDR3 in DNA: TGTGCCAGCACCGAAGGGGGACAGGGGATTTTTCAGCCCCAGCATTTT.

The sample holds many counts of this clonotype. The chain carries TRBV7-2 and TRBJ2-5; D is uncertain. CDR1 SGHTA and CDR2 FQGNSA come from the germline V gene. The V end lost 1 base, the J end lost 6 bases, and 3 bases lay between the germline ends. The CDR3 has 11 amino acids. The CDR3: CASSLVKTQYF. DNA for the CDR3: TGTGCCAGCAGCTTAGTGAAGACCCAGTACTTC.

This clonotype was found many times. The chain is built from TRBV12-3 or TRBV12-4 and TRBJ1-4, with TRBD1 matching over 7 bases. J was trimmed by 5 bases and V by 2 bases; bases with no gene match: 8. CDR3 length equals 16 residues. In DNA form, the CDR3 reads TGTGCCAGCAGTTTAAGCTCAGGGGGAGGGAATGAAAAACTGTTTTTT. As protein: CASSLSSGGGNEKLFF.

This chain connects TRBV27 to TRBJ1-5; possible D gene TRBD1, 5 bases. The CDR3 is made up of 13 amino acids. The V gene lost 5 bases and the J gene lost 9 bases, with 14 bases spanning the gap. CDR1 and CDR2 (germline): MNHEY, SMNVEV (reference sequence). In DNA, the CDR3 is TGTGCCAGCAGTCCCCAGTTGGGGCGGCCCCAGCATTTT. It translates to CASSPQLGRPQHF.